The 20 T cell receptor beta chains listed next were all sequenced from one sample in a study of blood T cell repertoires in COVID-19. The protocol was immunoSEQ multiplex PCR, while the TCRdb copy is restricted to in-frame clones and leaves out a portion. This table has more than 150,000 clones, around 84% appearing once. Input material: peripheral blood. All receptors come from a man aged 45-65 years with active or convalescent COVID-19.

The rearrangement links TRBV7-3 to TRBJ2-7, with 8 bases lining up with TRBD2. The germline CDR1 and CDR2 sequences are SGHTA and FQGTGA. The ends lost 5 bases at V and 6 bases at J; junction bases unmatched: 9. The CDR3 contains 14 residues. This CDR3 reads CASSPGGARGEQYF. The CDR3 DNA reads as TGTGCCAGCAGCCCGGGAGGGGCAAGGGGCGAGCAGTACTTC.

The chain couples TRBV7-3 to TRBJ2-5; 7 bases agree with TRBD2. Germline assignment: CDR1 SGHTA and CDR2 FQGTGA. The V gene end was trimmed by 5 bases and the J gene end by 4 bases; junction bases not matched to a gene: 16. This CDR3 has 17 residues. In DNA form, the CDR3 reads TGTGCCAGCAGCCCCCCATGGGCGGGGGTTGTGGTAGAGACCCAGTACTTC. It specifies CASSPPWAGVVVETQYF.

The chain combines TRBV7-2 with TRBJ2-1, with unresolved D. The V and J ends lost 5 bases and 10 bases respectively, with 15 bases between them. This CDR3 has 13 amino acids. In germline, CDR1 is SGHTA, CDR2 FQGNSA. The CDR3: CASSPLAIAEQFF. The CDR3 DNA is TGTGCCAGCAGCCCGTTAGCCATAGCCGAGCAGTTCTTC.

Regarding this clone: This specimen includes other DNA sequences encoding the same CDR3. This chain links TRBV5-1 with TRBJ2-5; D might be TRBD1 (5 bases). The CDR3 has 14 residues. With 0 bases removed from V and 2 bases from J, the gap between germline ends came to 8 bases. Germline V lookup: CDR1 SGHRS, CDR2 YFSETQ. The CDR3 reads CASSLGQGQETQYF. The CDR3 bases are TGCGCCAGCAGCTTGGGTCAGGGACAAGAGACCCAGTACTTC.

The chain recombines TRBV7-3 with TRBJ1-1; 7 bases are shared with TRBD1. The germline CDR1 and CDR2 sequences are SGHTA and FQGTGA. V dropped 5 bases and J dropped 5; count of bases not matched to a gene: 11. The CDR3 has 15 amino acids. The DNA for the CDR3 is TGTGCCAGCAGCAATACAGGGGTCCGGGGTACTGAAGCTTTCTTT. Protein: CASSNTGVRGTEAFF.

This clone was recorded a few times. This chain joins TRBV6-2 or TRBV6-3 and TRBJ1-1; D gene unclear. Trimming removed 6 bases from V and 11 bases from J, with 19 bases in between. The CDR3 consists of 13 residues. Germline loops: CDR1 MNHEY, CDR2 SVGEGT. The CDR3 spells CASSHPRAFPAFF. In DNA, the CDR3 is TGTGCCAGCAGCCACCCGCGGGCCTTCCCGGCTTTCTTT.

CDR3 nucleotide sequence: TGTGCCAGCAGCCCGGGGGAGGGGACCCTTTTTGGCTACACCTTC. Amino acids: CASSPGEGTLFGYTF. The V and J genes are TRBV9 and TRBJ1-2, with a possible D match to TRBD1 (5 bases). CDR1 is SGDLS and CDR2 is YYNGEE in the germline V gene. V lost 4 bases, J lost 7 bases, and 20 bases lay in between. The CDR3 totals 15 residues.

The chain uses TRBV9 and TRBJ2-3; possible D gene TRBD2, 5 bases. The CDR3 contains 14 residues. V was trimmed by 0 bases and J by 4 bases, leaving 9 bases between them. CDR1 is SGDLS and CDR2 is YYNGEE in the germline V gene. The chain's CDR3 is CASSVGGDADTQYF. For the CDR3, the DNA is TGTGCCAGCAGCGTAGGGGGAGACGCAGATACGCAGTATTTT.

V is TRBV11-2 and J is TRBJ1-1, with TRBD1 as a possible D gene (6 bases). CDR1 is SGHAT, CDR2 FQNNGV, per germline. The CDR3 runs to 14 residues. V was pared by 5 bases and J by 1 base, with 11 bases between. CDR3 loop: CASSLRDKNTEAFF. The DNA of the CDR3 is TGTGCCAGCAGCCTCCGGGACAAGAACACTGAAGCTTTCTTT.

The J gene is TRBJ2-1, the V gene TRBV3-1 (or the pseudogene TRBV3-2); 7 nucleotides align to TRBD2. V lost 2 bases, J lost 5 bases, and 9 bases stayed unmatched. The CDR3 extends over 16 amino acids. Germline values: CDR1 LGHDT, CDR2 YNNKEL (reference sequence). The CDR3 here is CASSQTRTRFDNEQFF. The DNA of the CDR3 is TGTGCCAGCAGCCAAACGAGGACTAGATTTGACAATGAGCAGTTCTTC.

In this sample, this clone turned up many times. V and J are TRBV9 and TRBJ1-4; TRBD1 agrees at 8 bases. Per germline, CDR1 SGDLS and CDR2 YYNGEE. CDR3 length: 12 amino acids. J was trimmed by 8 bases and V by 8 bases; bases with no gene match: 5. CDR3 sequence (DNA): TGTGCCAGTTCAGGGGGCGGCGAAAAACTGTTTTTT. This codes for CASSGGGEKLFF.

The J gene is TRBJ1-2, the V gene TRBV6-5; 9 positions agree with TRBD1. Germline V lookup: CDR1 MNHEY, CDR2 SVGAGI. V gave up 7 bases and J gave up 5 bases; unmatched junction bases: 8. The CDR3 runs to 14 residues. The CDR3 DNA reads as TGTGCCAGCACCCCGGGACAGGGATTGTATGGCTACACCTTC. Its translation: CASTPGQGLYGYTF.

The chain uses TRBV23-1 and TRBJ2-1; TRBD2 might be the D (5 bases). TRBV23-1 is an ORF, and what it does is uncertain. This CDR3 comprises 14 residues. V dropped 3 bases and J dropped 6 bases, with 12 bases sitting between them. The CDR3 nucleotides read TGCGCCAGCAGTCATCCCCGGGGTAGCAATGAGCAGTTCTTC. It encodes CASSHPRGSNEQFF.

The rearrangement uses TRBV27 and TRBJ1-2; a possible D gene is TRBD1 (5 bases). CDR1 is MNHEY and CDR2 is SMNVEV in the germline V gene (reference sequence). The CDR3 spans 15 residues. Deletions cut 2 bases from V and 8 bases from J, with 18 bases between. The CDR3 reads CASSLAGTPLIGYTF. The DNA of the CDR3 is TGTGCCAGCAGTTTAGCGGGGACCCCACTTATCGGCTACACCTTC.

The chain joins TRBV24-1 to TRBJ2-3; perhaps TRBD1 as D (6 bases). CDR1 and CDR2 (germline): KGHDR, SFDVKD. This CDR3 contains 14 residues. The ends were cut back, 9 bases at V and 2 bases at J, with 14 bases in the middle. CDR3 sequence reads: CATGDRRYTDTQYF. CDR3 nucleotides: TGTGCCACCGGAGACAGGAGATACACAGATACGCAGTATTTT.

This chain joins TRBV6-1 and TRBJ1-1; no clear D gene. V dropped 1 base and J dropped 1 base, with 10 bases sitting between them. The CDR3 has 15 residues. The germline V gene has CDR1 MNHNS and CDR2 SASEGT. The CDR3 coding sequence is TGTGCCAGCAGTGAAGTCAGTGGGAGGAACACTGAAGCTTTCTTT. Translating it yields CASSEVSGRNTEAFF.

The genes are TRBV4-2 and TRBJ1-2; 7 bases map to TRBD1. The CDR3 totals 21 residues. Losses at the gene ends were 1 base for V and 3 bases for J; bases not matched to a gene: 23. The germline CDR1 and CDR2 sequences are LGHNA and YNFKEQ. The CDR3 region is CASSQGSWVRTNRGSHYGYTF. CDR3 sequence (DNA): TGTGCCAGCAGCCAAGGGTCGTGGGTAAGAACAAACAGGGGATCTCACTATGGCTACACCTTC.

The J gene is TRBJ2-2, the V gene TRBV29-1; a possible D gene is TRBD1 (6 bases). The V gene lost 5 bases and the J gene lost 1 base, with 20 bases spanning the gap. This CDR3 region has 17 residues. CDR1 is SQVTM and CDR2 is ANQGSEA in the germline V gene. This chain's CDR3 is CSVYRAAGPRNTGELFF. The CDR3 region has the DNA TGCAGCGTTTACAGGGCTGCAGGGCCTCGGAACACCGGGGAGCTGTTTTTT.

The V and J genes are TRBV7-3 and TRBJ2-1, with D unclear. CDR3 length: 13 amino acids. The ends were cut back, 2 bases at V and 5 bases at J, with 7 bases in the middle. The germline CDR1 and CDR2 sequences are SGHTA and FQGTGA. CDR3 nucleotides: TGTGCCAGCAGCTTAGCGGCGAACAATGAGCAGTTCTTC. Encoded protein: CASSLAANNEQFF. Complete variable domain (other parts from reference TRBV7-3 and TRBJ2-1): GAGVSQTPSNKVTEKGKYVELRCDPISGHTALYWYRQSLGQGPEFLIYFQGTGAADDSGLPNDRFFAVRPEGSVSTLKIQRTERGDSAVYLCASSLAANNEQFFGPGTRLTVL.

The CDR3 DNA follows: TGTGCCAGCAGCTCCGGGATTCGGTCACCCCTCCACTTT. Translated: CASSSGIRSPLHF. The V call is TRBV28, the J call TRBJ1-6; the D is unclear. From germline, CDR1 is MDHEN and CDR2 SYDVKM. This CDR3 contains 13 residues. The germline V and J ends were trimmed by 6 bases and 10 bases, with 13 bases remaining between them.